This TCR beta chain was recovered during a study of T cell changes during pregnancy in multiple sclerosis. Clones were sequenced by immunoSEQ multiplex PCR, and TCRdb holds only the in-frame ones, with some missing. The sample yields 55,000 to 80,000 clones, roughly 88% seen once. This CDR3 spans 17 amino acids. Germline V lookup: CDR1 MRHNA, CDR2 SNTAGT. Trimming cost V 0 bases and J 1 base, with 14 bases left between them. The clonotype was recovered from a female donor in good health, enrolled as a control in a pregnancy study. This chain links TRBV6-4 with TRBJ2-3; weak D call: TRBD2 (6 bases). Sequenced here: peripheral blood, sampled after pregnancy. The CDR3 sequence is CASSDSTTSGGTDTQYF. DNA of the CDR3: TGTGCCAGCAGTGACTCGACTACCTCGGGGGGCACAGATACGCAGTATTTT.